A single sample gave rise to the 17 T cell receptor beta chains below, sequenced in a study of cytomegalovirus exposure and HLA in healthy donors. With 60 Vbeta and 13 Jbeta primers, the PCR was carried out. Sequencing was performed with immunoSEQ multiplex PCR; in TCRdb, only in-frame clones are kept and a portion is missing. There are about 140,000 clones in the sample, with more than 0.8% held by the top ten. The sequenced sample consisted of PBMCs. Every receptor here comes from a male donor in good health and CMV-seronegative.

The CDR3 nucleotides are TGTGCCAGCAGGAACGGTGAGGCCGGGGAGCTGTTTTTT. Residues: CASRNGEAGELFF. This rearrangement joins TRBV6-1 to TRBJ2-2; no firm D call. The germline V gene encodes CDR1 MNHNS and CDR2 SASEGT. The V end lost 6 bases, the J end lost 6 bases, and 11 bases lay between the germline ends. This CDR3 region has 13 residues.

This CDR3 reads CASSYSRGLANYGYTF. In nucleotides, the CDR3 is TGTGCCAGCAGTTACTCAAGGGGCTTGGCTAACTATGGCTACACCTTC. The chain carries TRBV6-5 and TRBJ1-2, with D possibly matching TRBD1 (5 bases). Trimming pared 0 bases from V and 0 bases from J, leaving 11 bases between. The CDR3 totals 16 residues. The germline V gene has CDR1 MNHEY and CDR2 SVGAGI.

The chain couples TRBV5-8 to TRBJ2-3; D call uncertain. The CDR3 runs to 13 residues. Trimming cost V 5 bases and J 0 bases, with 7 bases left between them. CDR1 is SGHTS, CDR2 YDEGEE, per germline. CDR3 amino acids: CASSLPSTDTQYF. In nucleotides, the CDR3 is TGTGCCAGCAGTTTGCCTAGCACAGATACGCAGTATTTT.

The gene calls are TRBV27 and TRBJ2-7; D perhaps matches TRBD1 (5 bases). The CDR3 spans 14 residues. From germline, CDR1 is MNHEY and CDR2 SMNVEV (reference sequence). V lost 3 bases, J lost 4 bases, and 13 bases lay in between. The CDR3 is CASSFREGDYEQYF. The CDR3 DNA is TGTGCCAGCAGTTTCAGGGAAGGAGATTACGAGCAGTACTTC.

This chain links TRBV6-5 with TRBJ2-3, with 9 bases lining up with TRBD1. The CDR3 loop spans 14 amino acids. Trimming removed 6 bases from V and 2 bases from J; junction bases left unmatched: 3. Germline V gene sequence: CDR1 MNHEY, CDR2 SVGAGI. The CDR3 nucleotides are TGTGCCAGCAGGGGGACAGGGACCACAGATACGCAGTATTTT. It is translated as CASRGTGTTDTQYF.

This chain connects TRBV4-3 to TRBJ1-2; 9 bases fit TRBD1. There are 15 residues in the CDR3. After removal of 1 base from V and 7 bases from J, the junction contained 7 bases not matched to a gene. CDR1 and CDR2 from the germline V gene are LGHNA and YSLEER. In nucleotides, the CDR3 is TGCGCCAGCAGCCAAGGGACAGGGGATTTCGGTGGCTACACCTTC. Translation gives CASSQGTGDFGGYTF.

V usage is TRBV11-2 and J usage is TRBJ1-5; tentatively, D is TRBD1 (6 bases). Per germline, CDR1 SGHAT and CDR2 FQNNGV. With 5 bases removed from V and 0 bases from J, the gap between germline ends came to 11 bases. The CDR3 length is 15 residues. DNA for the CDR3: TGTGCCAGCAGCCGAGACAGGTATAGCAATCAGCCCCAGCATTTT. This sequence encodes CASSRDRYSNQPQHF.

The V and J genes are TRBV28 and TRBJ1-1, with 7 positions matching TRBD1. The CDR3 has 15 residues. CDR1 and CDR2 (germline): MDHEN, SYDVKM. Trimming removed 5 bases from V and 5 bases from J; junction bases left unmatched: 11. Here the CDR3 reads CASSAPGRGRTEAFF. As DNA, the CDR3 is TGTGCCAGCAGTGCACCGGGCAGGGGGAGGACTGAAGCTTTCTTT.

The chain carries TRBV29-1 and TRBJ1-1; D possibly corresponds to TRBD1 (5 bases). CDR1 and CDR2 from the germline V gene are SQVTM and ANQGSEA. Trimming left V 0 bases short and J 4 bases short, with 12 bases between. The CDR3 length is 14 residues. CDR3 DNA: TGCAGCGTTGAAGATTCGCGGGGACTCACTGAAGCTTTCTTT. As protein: CSVEDSRGLTEAFF.

This chain uses TRBV5-5 with TRBJ1-4; 9 bases line up with TRBD1. V shed 4 bases and J 5 bases; nucleotides not matched to a gene: 6. CDR1 and CDR2 (germline): SGHKS, YYEKEE (reference sequence). CDR3 length: 15 amino acids. The CDR3 DNA reads as TGTGCCAGCAGCCAAACCGGGACAGGGAATGAAAAACTGTTTTTT. This gives the protein CASSQTGTGNEKLFF. Complete variable domain (other parts from reference TRBV5-5 and TRBJ1-4): DAGVTQSPTHLIKTRGQQVTLRCSPISGHKSVSWYQQVLGQGPQFIFQYYEKEERGRGNFPDRFSARQFPNYSSELNVNALLLGDSALYLCASSQTGTGNEKLFFGSGTQLSVL.

The rearrangement links TRBV6-5 to TRBJ2-7, with 14 bases that match TRBD2. Unmatched junction bases numbered 5, after V lost 4 bases and J lost 6 bases. The CDR3 loop spans 15 amino acids. Per germline, CDR1 MNHEY and CDR2 SVGAGI. The CDR3 reads CASSSGLAGVGEQYF. CDR3 sequence (DNA): TGTGCCAGCAGTTCGGGACTAGCGGGAGTTGGCGAGCAGTACTTC.

The CDR3 DNA follows: TGTGCCAGCAGTGCTTTGACGCAGGGCACTGAAGCTTTCTTT. Translated: CASSALTQGTEAFF. The chain is built from TRBV2 and TRBJ1-1; a possible D gene is TRBD1 (5 bases). Trimming shortened V by 4 bases and J by 4 bases, and 13 bases separated the two germline ends. Germline CDR1 and CDR2: SNHLY and FYNNEI. This CDR3 is built from 14 residues.

The chain recombines TRBV6-1 with TRBJ2-2; tentatively, D is TRBD2 (6 bases). The germline V gene encodes CDR1 MNHNS and CDR2 SASEGT. The CDR3 is 15 amino acids. The ends were cut back, 3 bases at V and 4 bases at J, with 12 bases in the middle. The CDR3 region has the DNA TGTGCCAGCAGTGACGGGCGGGGCCCCACCGGGGAGCTGTTTTTT. Translating gives CASSDGRGPTGELFF.

J is TRBJ2-7 and V is TRBV10-2, with TRBD1 matching over 10 bases. Germline V gives CDR1 WSHSY, CDR2 SAAADI. The CDR3 length is 15 residues. Trimming removed 5 bases from V and 5 bases from J; junction bases left unmatched: 9. The CDR3 loop is CASSKWDRGGNEQYF. The CDR3 region has the DNA TGCGCCAGCAGTAAATGGGACAGGGGAGGAAACGAGCAGTACTTC.

The V and J genes are TRBV6-5 and TRBJ2-7; D may be TRBD2 (7 bases). The CDR3 spans 16 residues. Germline CDR1 is MNHEY and CDR2 is SVGAGI. Trimming stripped 0 bases from V and 5 bases from J, with 17 bases between. This CDR3 reads CASSYSGGAGVHEQYF. CDR3 coding DNA: TGTGCCAGCAGTTACTCGGGGGGCGCGGGAGTGCACGAGCAGTACTTC.

The rearrangement links TRBV9 to TRBJ1-4, with D possibly matching TRBD1 (5 bases). The CDR3 runs 13 residues. V dropped 2 bases and J dropped 7 bases, with 9 bases sitting between them. Germline CDR1 is SGDLS and CDR2 is YYNGEE. The CDR3 nucleotides are TGTGCCAGCAGCGTTCCAGACAGTGAAAAACTGTTTTTT. This sequence encodes CASSVPDSEKLFF.

V and J are TRBV18 and TRBJ2-5, with 9 nucleotides matching TRBD2. The assigned J gene may be wrong: the sequence end matches TRBJ2-7 better. Germline CDR1 KGHSH, CDR2 LQKENI. The CDR3 has 17 amino acids. The CDR3 here is CASSPRREGPSSYEQYF. In DNA, the CDR3 is TGTGCCAGCTCACCACGGCGGGAGGGACCCAGCTCCTACGAGCAGTACTTC.